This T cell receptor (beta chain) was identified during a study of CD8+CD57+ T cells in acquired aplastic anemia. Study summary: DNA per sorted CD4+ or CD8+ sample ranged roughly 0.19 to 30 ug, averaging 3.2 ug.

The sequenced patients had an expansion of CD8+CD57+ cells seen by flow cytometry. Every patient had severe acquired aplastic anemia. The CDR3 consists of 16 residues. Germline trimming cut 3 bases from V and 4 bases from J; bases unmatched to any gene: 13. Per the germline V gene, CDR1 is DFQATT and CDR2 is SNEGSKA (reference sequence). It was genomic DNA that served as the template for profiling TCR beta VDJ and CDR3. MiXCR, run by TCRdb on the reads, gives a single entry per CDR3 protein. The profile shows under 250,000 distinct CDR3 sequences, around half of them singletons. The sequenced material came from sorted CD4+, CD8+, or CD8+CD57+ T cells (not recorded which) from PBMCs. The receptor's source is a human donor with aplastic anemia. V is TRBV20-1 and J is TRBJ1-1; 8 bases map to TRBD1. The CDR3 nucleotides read TGCAGTGCTAGGGCGAGACAGGGGATAACCCGCACTGAAGCTTTCTTT. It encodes CSARARQGITRTEAFF.